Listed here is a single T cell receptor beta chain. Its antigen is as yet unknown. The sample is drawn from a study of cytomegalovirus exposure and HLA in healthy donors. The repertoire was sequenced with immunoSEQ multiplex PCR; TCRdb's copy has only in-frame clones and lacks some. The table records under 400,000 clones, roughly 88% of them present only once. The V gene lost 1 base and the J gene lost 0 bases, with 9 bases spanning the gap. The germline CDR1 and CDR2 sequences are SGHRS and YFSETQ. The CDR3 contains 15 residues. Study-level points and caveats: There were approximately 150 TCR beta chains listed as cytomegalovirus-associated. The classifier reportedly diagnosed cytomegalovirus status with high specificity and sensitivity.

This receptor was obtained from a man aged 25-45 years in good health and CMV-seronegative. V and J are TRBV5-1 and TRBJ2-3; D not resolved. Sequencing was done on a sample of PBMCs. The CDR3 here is CASSLSSTSTDTQYF. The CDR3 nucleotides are TGCGCCAGCAGCTTGTCAAGTACTAGCACAGATACGCAGTATTTT.